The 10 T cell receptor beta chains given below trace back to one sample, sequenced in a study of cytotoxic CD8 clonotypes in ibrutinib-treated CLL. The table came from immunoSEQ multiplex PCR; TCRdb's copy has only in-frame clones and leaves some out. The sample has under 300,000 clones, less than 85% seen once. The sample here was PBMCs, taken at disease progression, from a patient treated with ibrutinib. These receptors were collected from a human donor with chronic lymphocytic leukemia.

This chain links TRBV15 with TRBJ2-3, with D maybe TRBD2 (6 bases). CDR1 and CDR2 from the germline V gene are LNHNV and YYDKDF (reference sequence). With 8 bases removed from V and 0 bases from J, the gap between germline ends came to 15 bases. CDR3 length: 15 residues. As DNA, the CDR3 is TGTGCCACCCACATTAGAGGGACTAGCACAGATACGCAGTATTTT. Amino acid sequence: CATHIRGTSTDTQYF. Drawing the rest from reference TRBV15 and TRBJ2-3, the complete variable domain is DAMVIQNPRYQVTQFGKPVTLSCSQTLNHNVMYWYQQKSSQAPKLLFHYYDKDFNNEADTPDNFQSRRPNTSFCFLDIRSPGLGDTAMYLCATHIRGTSTDTQYFGPGTRLTVL.

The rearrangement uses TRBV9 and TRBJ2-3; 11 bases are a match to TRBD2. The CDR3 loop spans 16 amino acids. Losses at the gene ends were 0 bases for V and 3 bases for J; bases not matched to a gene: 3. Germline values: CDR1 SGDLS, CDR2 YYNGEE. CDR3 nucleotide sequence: TGTGCCAGCAGCGTAGTAGCGGGAGGGCCGACAGATACGCAGTATTTT. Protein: CASSVVAGGPTDTQYF.

In DNA, the CDR3 is TGTGCCAGCAGCCTCCTGGTTAGCGGGAGAGGGAATGAGCAGTTCTTC. The encoded protein is CASSLLVSGRGNEQFF. This chain uses TRBV9 with TRBJ2-1, with 9 bases identical to TRBD2. From germline, CDR1 is SGDLS and CDR2 YYNGEE. Trimming took 4 bases from V and 7 from J; bases not matched to a gene: 12. This CDR3 contains 16 residues.

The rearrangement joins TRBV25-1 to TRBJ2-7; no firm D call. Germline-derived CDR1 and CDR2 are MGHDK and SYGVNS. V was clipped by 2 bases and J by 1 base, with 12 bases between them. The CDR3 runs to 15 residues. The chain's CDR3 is CASSEGGSSSYEQYF. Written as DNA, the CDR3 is TGTGCCAGCAGTGAAGGTGGATCCTCGTCCTACGAGCAGTACTTC.

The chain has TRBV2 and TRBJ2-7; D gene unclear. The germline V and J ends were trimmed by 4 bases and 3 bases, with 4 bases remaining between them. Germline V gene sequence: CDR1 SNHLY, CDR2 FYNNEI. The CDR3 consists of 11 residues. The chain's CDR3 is CASSGYYEQYF. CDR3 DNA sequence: TGTGCCAGCAGTGGTTACTACGAGCAGTACTTC.

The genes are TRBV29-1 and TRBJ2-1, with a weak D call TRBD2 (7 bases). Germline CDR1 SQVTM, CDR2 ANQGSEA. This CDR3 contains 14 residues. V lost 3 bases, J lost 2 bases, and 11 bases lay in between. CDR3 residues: CSVERGTTYNEQFF. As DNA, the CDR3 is TGCAGCGTTGAGAGGGGGACTACCTACAATGAGCAGTTCTTC.

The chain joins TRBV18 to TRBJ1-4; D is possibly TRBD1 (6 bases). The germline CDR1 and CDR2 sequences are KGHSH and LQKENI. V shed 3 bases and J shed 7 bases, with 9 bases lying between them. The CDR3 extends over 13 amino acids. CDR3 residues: CASSPRGGEKLFF. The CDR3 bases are TGTGCCAGCTCACCCAGGGGTGGTGAAAAACTGTTTTTT.

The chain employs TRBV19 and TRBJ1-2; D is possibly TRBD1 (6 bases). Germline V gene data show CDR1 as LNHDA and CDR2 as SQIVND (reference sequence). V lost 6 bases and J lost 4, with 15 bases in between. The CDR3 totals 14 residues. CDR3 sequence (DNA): TGTGCCAGTAGAACAGGGCACAGGAGCTATGGCTACACCTTC. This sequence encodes CASRTGHRSYGYTF.

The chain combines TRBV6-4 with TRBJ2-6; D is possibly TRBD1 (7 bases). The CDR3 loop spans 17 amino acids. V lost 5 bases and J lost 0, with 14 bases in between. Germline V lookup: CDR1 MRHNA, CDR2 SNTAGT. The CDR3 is CASSQGGFPSGANVLTF. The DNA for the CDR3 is TGTGCCAGCAGTCAGGGGGGATTCCCCTCTGGGGCCAACGTCCTGACTTTC.

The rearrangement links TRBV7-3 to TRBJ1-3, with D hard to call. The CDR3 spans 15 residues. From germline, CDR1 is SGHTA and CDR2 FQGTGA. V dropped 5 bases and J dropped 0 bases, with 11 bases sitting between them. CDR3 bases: TGTGCCAGCAGCCTTCTCGGGGACTCTGGAAACACCATATATTTT. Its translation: CASSLLGDSGNTIYF. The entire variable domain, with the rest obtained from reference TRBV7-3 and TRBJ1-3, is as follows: GAGVSQTPSNKVTEKGKYVELRCDPISGHTALYWYRQSLGQGPEFLIYFQGTGAADDSGLPNDRFFAVRPEGSVSTLKIQRTERGDSAVYLCASSLLGDSGNTIYFGEGSWLTVV.